This entry is about one T cell receptor (beta chain). The antigen remains unidentified. There are 14 residues in the CDR3. The germline gives CDR1 SGHRS, CDR2 YFSETQ. The V and J ends lost 1 base and 4 bases respectively, with 9 bases between them. This entry comes from a study of OX40 agonist ivuxolimab in advanced cancers. Study in general: Among those enrolled, mean age was around 55 years (range about 23 to 85) and less than 90% were male. Study-level results: Averaging showed that CD8+ T cells had more expanded clones than CD4+ did. At doses 0.1 to 3.0 mg/kg, CD4+ and CD8+ clones expanded.

If patients had autoimmune disease history or systemic immunosuppression, they were excluded. Repertoires were generated with immunoSEQ multiplex PCR, while TCRdb's copy carries only in-frame clones and drops some. The sample consists of about 69,000 clones, 90% of them appearing once. Source: CD4+ or CD8+ T cells sorted from blood, taken in a trial of the OX40 agonist ivuxolimab. The rearrangement links TRBV5-1 to TRBJ2-1; TRBD1 is a possible D gene (5 bases). The sequence was collected from an adult with an advanced solid tumor such as melanoma, head and neck, liver or kidney cancer. The CDR3 here is CASSLRQQYNEQFF. The CDR3 bases are TGCGCCAGCAGCTTGAGACAGCAATACAATGAGCAGTTCTTC.